This T cell receptor beta chain was sequenced for a study of somatic mutations in cytotoxic T cells in rheumatoid arthritis (dated by TCRdb to about 2017). Background for the entire study: Peripheral blood (approximately 30 ml EDTA) was collected from patients immediately after diagnosis and before any treatment began. Some T-cell populations stained with V beta antibodies were sorted by flow on a FACSAria II or Sony SH800 to nearly 100% purity, with sorted V beta1+ cells additionally subjected to TCRB sequencing. The study asked whether expanded CD8+ T-cell clones in newly diagnosed, untreated rheumatoid arthritis carry somatic mutations, and used TCRB deep sequencing to characterize clonality. TCRB deep sequencing covered approximately 64 patients with rheumatoid arthritis along with 15 to 20 healthy controls. The median ages of the patient and control groups were essentially identical.

CD4+ and CD8+ cells were isolated by positive magnetic bead selection on an AutoMACS, and purity was checked by flow cytometry. After a first flow cytometry screen using a TCR V beta antibody panel, clonal expansions were characterized through TCRB deep sequencing of sorted CD8+ fractions. Ficoll-Paque PLUS density gradient separation was used to isolate peripheral blood mononuclear cells. DNA was extracted from CD4-enriched, CD8-enriched or PBMC samples with Nucleospin Tissue or Tissue XS kits and quantified with a Qubit 2.0 fluorometer. The CDR3 measures 14 amino acids from cysteine to phenylalanine. Only the CDR3 part of the read is kept: 42 bases, read in frame from the first base. From a lookup of the germline V gene (reference sequence), CDR1 and CDR2 are MNHNY and SVGAGI. V and J lose 6 bases and 1 base, and a span of 9 bases separates them. Paper-wide results and their limitations: An increase of CD8+ clonality with age was seen in patients (Spearman r ~ 0.47) but not in healthy controls. CD8+ T-cell clonality did not differ significantly between rheumatoid arthritis patients and age-matched healthy controls. The finding that TRBV07 was slightly underrepresented in patients was left unadjusted for multiple comparisons. In about an eighth of the roughly 65 patients the largest CD8+ clone exceeded 20% of CD8+ cells, and several identical CD8+ TCRB sequences were shared between blood and synovial fluid. The expanded CD8+ clones had unknown antigen targets, and not appearing in virus-specific databases did not rule out that they were virus-specific.

Genomic DNA underwent TCRB CDR3 sequencing using the immunoSEQ assay. As for the original processing: Only a few patient CD8+ clones larger than 1% matched published virus-specific TCRB sequences when compared against them. Analyses were restricted to productive TCRB rearrangements. Clonality was expressed as a Shannon entropy-based productive clonality index, with each clone defined by a unique TCRB CDR3 sequence. Repertoire overlap for a pair of samples was computed from each clone's template counts relative to total templates per sample. Flow cytometry-measured V-gene usage correlated with V-gene usage from TCRB sequencing, with a Spearman r of more than 0.6. In TCRdb, the immuneACCESS table is reduced to in-frame sequences with V and J assigned. These tables do not hold every clone; where another copy was compared, an unresolved V gene accounts for under half, and the others remain unexplained. The V and J calls and clone size were taken over from that table, and D and trimming were inferred from the DNA. The sample table holds 20,000 or so clones, of which 85% were seen once. The top ten hold around 7% of the sample.

Concerning this clone: Its binding antigen is unknown. Base qualities were left out, and no much larger clone turns up one base away.

The rearranged chain carries TRBV6-6 and TRBJ1-4; no D gene can be assigned with confidence. This receptor was obtained from a woman between 40 and 50 years old with rheumatoid arthritis. The sequenced sample consisted of CD8+ T cells sorted from blood. CDR3 loop: CASSGVGTNEKLFF. The DNA sequence reads TGTGCCAGCAGCGGGGTTGGAACTAATGAAAAACTGTTTTTT.